This paragraph covers one T cell receptor (beta chain) sequence. The assay was immunoSEQ multiplex PCR, and TCRdb's table has in-frame clones only and misses some. The sample lists 65,000 to 95,000 clones; roughly 86% were seen once. There are 15 residues in the CDR3. Trimming pared 1 base from V and 2 bases from J, leaving 9 bases between. Germline CDR1 LNHNV, CDR2 YYDKDF (reference sequence). The sample belongs to a study of control samples from healthy donors and cancer patients. This sequence originates from a man aged 45-65 years in good health. Sequencing used blood. The chain joins TRBV15 to TRBJ2-1; D uncertain. CDR3 residues: CATSRVAFTYNEQFF. CDR3 nucleotides: TGTGCCACCAGCAGAGTGGCATTTACCTACAATGAGCAGTTCTTC.